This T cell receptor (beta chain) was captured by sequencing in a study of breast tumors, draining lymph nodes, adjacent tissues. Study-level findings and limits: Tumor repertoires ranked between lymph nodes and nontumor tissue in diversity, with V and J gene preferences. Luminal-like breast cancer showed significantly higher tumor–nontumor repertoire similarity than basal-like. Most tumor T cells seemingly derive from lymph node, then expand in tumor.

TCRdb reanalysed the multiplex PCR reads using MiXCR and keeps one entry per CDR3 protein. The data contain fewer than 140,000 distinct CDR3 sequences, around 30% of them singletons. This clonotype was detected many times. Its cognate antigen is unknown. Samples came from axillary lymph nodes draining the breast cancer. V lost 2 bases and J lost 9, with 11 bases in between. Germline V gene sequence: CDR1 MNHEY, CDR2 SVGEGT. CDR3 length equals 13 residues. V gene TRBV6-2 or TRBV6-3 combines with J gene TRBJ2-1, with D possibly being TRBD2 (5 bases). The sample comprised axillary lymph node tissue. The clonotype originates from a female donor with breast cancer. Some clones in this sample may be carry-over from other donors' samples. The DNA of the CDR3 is TGTGCCAGCAGTTACGCCTACAGCGGTGAGCAGTTCTTC. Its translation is CASSYAYSGEQFF.